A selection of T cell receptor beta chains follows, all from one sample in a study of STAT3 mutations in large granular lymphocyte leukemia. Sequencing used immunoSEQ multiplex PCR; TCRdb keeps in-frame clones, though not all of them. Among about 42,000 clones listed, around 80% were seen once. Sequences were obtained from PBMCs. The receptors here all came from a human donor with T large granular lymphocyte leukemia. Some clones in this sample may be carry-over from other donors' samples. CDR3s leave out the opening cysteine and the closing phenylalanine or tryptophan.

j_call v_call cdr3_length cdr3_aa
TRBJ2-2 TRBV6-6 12 ASSLLFDTGELF
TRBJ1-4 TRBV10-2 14 ASSNAQGRFNEKLF
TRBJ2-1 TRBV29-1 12 SAIRGLNYNEQF
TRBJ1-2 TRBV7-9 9 ASDRTGNFT
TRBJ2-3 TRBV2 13 ASSGGRGYTDTQY
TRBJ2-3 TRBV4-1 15 ASSLNLLGQVRDTQY
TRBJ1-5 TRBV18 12 ASSPQGAGQPQH
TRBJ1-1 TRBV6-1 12 ASSAIETWGEAF
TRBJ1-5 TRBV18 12 ASSPWGSNQPQH
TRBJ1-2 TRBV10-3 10 AISESGGGYT
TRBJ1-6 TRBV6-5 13 ASSSTGMIVTPLH
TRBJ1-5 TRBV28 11 ASSLLGNQPQH
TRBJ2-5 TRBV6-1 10 ASLDHQETQY
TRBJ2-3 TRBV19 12 ASRKNSGTDTQY
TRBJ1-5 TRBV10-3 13 AIRGSGREGQPQH
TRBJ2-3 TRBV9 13 ASSVEPGNSDTQY
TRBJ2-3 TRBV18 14 ASSRGTGGAADTQY
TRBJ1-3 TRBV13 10 ASSLVKNTIY
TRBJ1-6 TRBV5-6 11 ASSLDRNSPLH
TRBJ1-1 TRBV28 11 ASSLGSLYEAF
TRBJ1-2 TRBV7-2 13 ASSSYPTGDYGYT
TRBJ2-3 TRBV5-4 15 ASSPGTSGALTDTQY
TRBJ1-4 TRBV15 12 ATSGGQGPEKLF
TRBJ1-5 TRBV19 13 ASSIFWGSNQPQH
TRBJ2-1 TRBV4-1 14 ASSQTLTRGGNEQF
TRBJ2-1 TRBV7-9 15 ASSLGQGQFTYNEQF
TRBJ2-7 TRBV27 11 ASSSLGSYEQY
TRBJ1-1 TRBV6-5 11 ASRAVGNTEAF
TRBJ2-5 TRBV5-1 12 ASSLGGVQETQY
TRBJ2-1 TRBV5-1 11 ASSESSYNEQF
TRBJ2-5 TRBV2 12 ASSRDRRQETQY
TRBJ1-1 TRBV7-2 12 ASSLEGLNTEAF
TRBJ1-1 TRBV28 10 ASGPGVISAF
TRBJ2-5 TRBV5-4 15 ASSPGTSGGLQETQY
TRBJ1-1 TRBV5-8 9 ASIWGTEAF